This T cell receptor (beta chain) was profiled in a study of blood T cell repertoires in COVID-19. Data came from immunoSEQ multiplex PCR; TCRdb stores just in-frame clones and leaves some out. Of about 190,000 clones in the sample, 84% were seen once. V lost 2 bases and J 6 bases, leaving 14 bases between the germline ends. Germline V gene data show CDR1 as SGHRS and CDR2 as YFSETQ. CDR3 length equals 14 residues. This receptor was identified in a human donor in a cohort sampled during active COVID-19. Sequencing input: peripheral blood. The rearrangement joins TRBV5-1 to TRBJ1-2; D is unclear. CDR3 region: CASSFRYPPDGYTF. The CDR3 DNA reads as TGCGCCAGCAGCTTCCGGTACCCCCCCGATGGCTACACCTTC. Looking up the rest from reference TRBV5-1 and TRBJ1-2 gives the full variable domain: KAGVTQTPRYLIKTRGQQVTLSCSPISGHRSVSWYQQTPGQGLQFLFEYFSETQRNKGNFPGRFSGRQFSNSRSEMNVSTLELGDSALYLCASSFRYPPDGYTFGSGTRLTVV.